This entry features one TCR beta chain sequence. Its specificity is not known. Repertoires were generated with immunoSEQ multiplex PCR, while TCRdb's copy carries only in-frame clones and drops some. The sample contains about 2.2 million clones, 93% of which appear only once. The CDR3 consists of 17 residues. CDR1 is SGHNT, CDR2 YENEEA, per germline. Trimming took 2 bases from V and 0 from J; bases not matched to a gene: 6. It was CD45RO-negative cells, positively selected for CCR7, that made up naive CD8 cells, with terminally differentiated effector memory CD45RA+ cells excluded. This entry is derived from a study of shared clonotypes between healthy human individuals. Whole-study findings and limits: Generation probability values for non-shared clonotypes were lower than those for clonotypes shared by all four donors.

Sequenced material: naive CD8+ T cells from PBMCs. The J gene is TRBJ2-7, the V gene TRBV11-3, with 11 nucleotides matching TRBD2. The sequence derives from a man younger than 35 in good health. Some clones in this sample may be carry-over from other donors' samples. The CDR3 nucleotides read TGTGCCAGCAGCTTATCACGTAGCGGGAGGGCCTCCTACGAGCAGTACTTC. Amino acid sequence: CASSLSRSGRASYEQYF.